What follows is one T cell receptor (beta chain) and its context. Its cognate antigen is unknown. A single record per CDR3 protein comes from TCRdb applying MiXCR to the 5' RACE reads. The sample carries some 140,000 distinct CDR3 sequences, roughly 18% recorded once. Trimming pared 5 bases from V and 4 bases from J, leaving 12 bases between. From germline, CDR1 is DFQATT and CDR2 SNEGSKA (reference sequence). The CDR3 is 13 residues long. These data originate in a study of CD8 T cells in ankylosing spondylitis. Overall study results and limits: What appeared characteristic of ankylosing spondylitis blood was a TCR beta motif of fewer than ten highly homologous variants. Disease-linked clones had a CD8+ phenotype and relatively low frequency in peripheral blood.

V gene TRBV20-1 combines with J gene TRBJ2-1; no clear D. This receptor was obtained from a male donor with ankylosing spondylitis. Input material: blood, either unsorted or a sorted T cell fraction (not recorded which). Here the CDR3 reads CSACDGVYNEQFF. In DNA form, the CDR3 reads TGCAGTGCTTGTGACGGAGTATACAATGAGCAGTTCTTC.